This T cell receptor beta chain was documented in a study of tumor and adjacent non-tumor tissue in lung cancer. The CDR3 has 13 residues. CDR1 and CDR2 from the germline V gene are MNHEY and SVGAGI. The library came from three nested PCR rounds adapted from ARM-PCR protocols. Each CDR3 protein is one row after TCRdb ran MiXCR on the multiplex PCR reads. Found here are some 100,000 distinct CDR3 sequences, roughly 80% of them singletons; the top ten hold roughly 29%. RNA was extracted from bulk tissue without any cell sorting. The normal lung tissue was taken more than 3 cm from the tumor edge. The sample consisted of distant non-tumor lung tissue. The receptor's source is a man between 60 and 75 years old with small cell lung cancer. J is TRBJ2-7 and V is TRBV6-5; no firm D call. This chain's CDR3 is CASSYSNHGEVYV. The CDR3 DNA follows: TGTGCTAGCAGTTACTCGAACCATGGGGAAGTGTACGTC.